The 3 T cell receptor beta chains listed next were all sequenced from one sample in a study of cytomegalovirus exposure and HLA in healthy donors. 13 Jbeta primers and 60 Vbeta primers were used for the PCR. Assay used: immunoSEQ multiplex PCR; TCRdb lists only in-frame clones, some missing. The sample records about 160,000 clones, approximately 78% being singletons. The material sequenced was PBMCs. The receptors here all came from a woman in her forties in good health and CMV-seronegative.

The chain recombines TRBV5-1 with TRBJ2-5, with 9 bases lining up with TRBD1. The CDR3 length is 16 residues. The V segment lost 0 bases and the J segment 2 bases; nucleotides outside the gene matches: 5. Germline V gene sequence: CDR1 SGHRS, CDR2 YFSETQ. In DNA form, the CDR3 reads TGCGCCAGCAGCTTGGGGACAGGGGCGATACAAGAGACCCAGTACTTC. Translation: CASSLGTGAIQETQYF.

The CDR3 DNA sequence: TGTGCCAGCAGCTTGGGGGTTGGGGGGGCAGCTTTCTTT. It codes for CASSLGVGGAAFF. The J gene is TRBJ1-1, the V gene TRBV5-8; TRBD1 is a possible D gene (6 bases). In germline, CDR1 is SGHTS, CDR2 YDEGEE. The CDR3 spans 13 residues. The V gene lost 0 bases and the J gene lost 10 bases, with 13 bases spanning the gap.

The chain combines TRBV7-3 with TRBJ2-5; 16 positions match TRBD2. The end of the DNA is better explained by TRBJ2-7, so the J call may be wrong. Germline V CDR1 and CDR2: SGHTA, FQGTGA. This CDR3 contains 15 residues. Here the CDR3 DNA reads TGTGCCAGCAGCCGCGGGACTAGCGGGGGGGACGAGCAGTACTTC. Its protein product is CASSRGTSGGDEQYF.